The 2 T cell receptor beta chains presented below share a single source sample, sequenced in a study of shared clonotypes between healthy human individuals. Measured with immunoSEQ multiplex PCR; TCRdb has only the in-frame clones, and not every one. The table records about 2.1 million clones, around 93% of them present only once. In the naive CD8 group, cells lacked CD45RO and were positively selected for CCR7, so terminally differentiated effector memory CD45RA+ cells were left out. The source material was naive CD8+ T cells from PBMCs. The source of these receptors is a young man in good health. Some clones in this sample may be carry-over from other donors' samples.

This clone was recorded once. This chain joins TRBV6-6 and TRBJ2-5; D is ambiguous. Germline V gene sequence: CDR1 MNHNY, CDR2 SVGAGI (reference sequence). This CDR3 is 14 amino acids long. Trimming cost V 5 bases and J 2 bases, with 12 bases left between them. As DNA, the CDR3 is TGTGCCAGCAGTCCCCTAACTTCACAAGAGACCCAGTACTTC. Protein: CASSPLTSQETQYF.

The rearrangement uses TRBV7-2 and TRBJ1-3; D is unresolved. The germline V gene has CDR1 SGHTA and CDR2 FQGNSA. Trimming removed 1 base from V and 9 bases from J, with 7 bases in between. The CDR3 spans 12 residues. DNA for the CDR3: TGTGCCAGCAGCTTAGGACGCAGCACCATATATTTT. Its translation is CASSLGRSTIYF. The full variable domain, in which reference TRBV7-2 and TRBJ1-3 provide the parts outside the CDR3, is GAGVSQSPSNKVTEKGKDVELRCDPISGHTALYWYRQSLGQGLEFLIYFQGNSAPDKSGLPSDRFSAERTGGSVSTLTIQRTQQEDSAVYLCASSLGRSTIYFGEGSWLTVV.